What follows are 14 T cell receptor beta chains derived from one specimen sequenced in a study of cytomegalovirus exposure and HLA in healthy donors. The PCR used 60 Vbeta and 13 Jbeta primers. The repertoire was sequenced with immunoSEQ multiplex PCR; TCRdb's copy has only in-frame clones and lacks some. The data contain about 140,000 clones, around 84% of them seen just once; the ten biggest clones take up around 2.5%. The specimen was PBMCs. The receptors come from a man in his fifties or sixties in good health and CMV-seronegative.

This clone was seen a handful of times. The gene calls are TRBV28 and TRBJ2-3; 8 bases are shared with TRBD2. Germline trimming cut 2 bases from V and 4 bases from J; bases unmatched to any gene: 8. The CDR3 spans 16 residues. Germline assignment: CDR1 MDHEN and CDR2 SYDVKM. CDR3 loop: CASSLPGLAKSDTQYF. CDR3 sequence (DNA): TGTGCCAGCAGTTTACCCGGACTAGCAAAGTCAGATACGCAGTATTTT.

The chain couples TRBV14 to TRBJ1-6; D is ambiguous. V lost 1 base and J lost 5, with 6 bases in between. CDR3 size: 14 residues. CDR1 and CDR2 from the germline V gene are SGHDN and FVKESK. In nucleotides, the CDR3 is TGTGCCAGCAGCCAAGTTACTAATAATTCACCCCTCCACTTT. It encodes CASSQVTNNSPLHF.

The chain couples TRBV28 to TRBJ1-2; 8 nucleotides match TRBD1. The CDR3 length is 15 residues. With 4 bases clipped from V and 4 bases from J, the junction kept 8 bases outside the gene matches. Germline V gene data show CDR1 as MDHEN and CDR2 as SYDVKM. The DNA for the CDR3 is TGTGCCAGCAGTTACTCAGGGGGCGCCGGCTATGGCTACACCTTC. Its protein is CASSYSGGAGYGYTF.

The V gene is TRBV10-2, the J gene TRBJ1-5; D not certain. V was trimmed by 7 bases and J by 6 bases, leaving 16 bases between them. The CDR3 runs 14 residues. The germline V gene has CDR1 WSHSY and CDR2 SAAADI. The CDR3 DNA follows: TGCGCCAGCATGAGAGGGAGGGAGGGTCAGCCCCAGCATTTT. Translation: CASMRGREGQPQHF.

The chain recombines TRBV27 with TRBJ2-5; 9 nucleotides agree with TRBD2. This CDR3 region has 14 residues. V lost 6 bases and J lost 7; bases outside the gene matches: 9. Germline assignment: CDR1 MNHEY and CDR2 SMNVEV (reference sequence). The CDR3 here is CASSPSGIGGTQYF. The CDR3 DNA sequence: TGTGCCAGCAGCCCTAGCGGGATAGGGGGGACCCAGTACTTC.

Details on this clone: At one end the junction does not follow the germline gene, possibly because of a read error. This chain connects TRBV9 to TRBJ2-1; a possible D gene is TRBD1 (6 bases). Germline CDR1 is SGDLS and CDR2 is YYNGEE. The CDR3 contains 15 residues. Written as DNA, the CDR3 is TGTGCCAGTAGCGAAGGGGGTCACACAGGAGGTGAGCAGTTCTTC. It encodes CASSEGGHTGGEQFF.

The genes are TRBV19 and TRBJ1-3; D is possibly TRBD1 (5 bases). V was trimmed by 0 bases and J by 5 bases, leaving 14 bases between them. The CDR3 loop spans 16 amino acids. The V gene's germline CDR1 is LNHDA and CDR2 SQIVND (reference sequence). CDR3 residues: CASSIESWTNRNTIYF. The CDR3 DNA reads TGTGCCAGTAGTATAGAATCGTGGACAAACAGAAACACCATATATTTT.

The chain recombines TRBV28 with TRBJ1-6; 12 bases line up with TRBD1. There are 19 residues in the CDR3. The germline CDR1 and CDR2 sequences are MDHEN and SYDVKM. The ends lost 5 bases at V and 11 bases at J; junction bases unmatched: 19. The DNA of the CDR3 is TGTGCCAGCAGTCTCCCCCACCCCGGGACAGGGGGCGGAGGGGCACCCCTCCACTTT. This codes for CASSLPHPGTGGGGAPLHF.

A few counts support this clone. The J gene is TRBJ2-3, the V gene TRBV11-2, with TRBD2 identical over 7 bases. Trimming removed 5 bases from V and 0 bases from J; junction bases left unmatched: 5. The CDR3 runs to 15 residues. Germline V CDR1 and CDR2: SGHAT, FQNNGV. In DNA, the CDR3 is TGTGCCAGCAGCCTTGGCGGGGGTAGCACAGATACGCAGTATTTT. Translating gives CASSLGGGSTDTQYF. Looking up the rest from reference TRBV11-2 and TRBJ2-3 gives the full variable domain: EAGVAQSPRYKIIEKRQSVAFWCNPISGHATLYWYQQILGQGPKLLIQFQNNGVVDDSQLPKDRFSAERLKGVDSTLKIQPAKLEDSAVYLCASSLGGGSTDTQYFGPGTRLTVL.

The V gene is TRBV7-2, the J gene TRBJ2-5; weak D call: TRBD2 (7 bases). The ends were cut back, 1 base at V and 8 bases at J, with 20 bases in the middle. CDR1 is SGHTA, CDR2 FQGNSA, per germline. This CDR3 is built from 16 residues. CDR3 sequence: CASSLEGTPRGETQYF. The CDR3 nucleotides read TGTGCCAGCAGCTTAGAAGGGACACCCCGGGGGGAAACCCAGTACTTC.

The chain carries TRBV7-9 and TRBJ2-5; a weak D match, TRBD1 (5 bases). The CDR3 spans 15 residues. CDR1 and CDR2 (germline): SEHNR, FQNEAQ (reference sequence). Trimming took 2 bases from V and 4 from J, leaving 14 bases between them. The CDR3 nucleotides read TGTGCCAGCAGCTTAAATGGGGCCCGGGCAGAGACCCAGTACTTC. Translated, it gives CASSLNGARAETQYF. Full variable domain (remainder filled in from reference TRBV7-9 and TRBJ2-5): DTGVSQNPRHKITKRGQNVTFRCDPISEHNRLYWYRQTLGQGPEFLTYFQNEAQLEKSRLLSDRFSAERPKGSFSTLEIQRTEQGDSAMYLCASSLNGARAETQYFGPGTRLLVL.

The DNA for the CDR3 is TGTGCCAGCAGCGTCTCTAGCGGGGGGGCAAGGGAGCAGTTCTTC. Amino acid sequence: CASSVSSGGAREQFF. This chain links TRBV11-1 with TRBJ2-1; 12 bases fit TRBD2. The CDR3 runs to 15 residues. Trimming at V came to 5 bases and at J to 10 bases, leaving 9 bases not matched to a gene. Germline CDR1 is SGHAT and CDR2 is FQDESV (reference sequence).

The V and J genes are TRBV5-4 and TRBJ2-3, with D possibly TRBD1 on 7 matching bases. Per the germline V gene, CDR1 is SGHNT and CDR2 is YYREEE (reference sequence). The CDR3 has 12 residues. V shed 4 bases and J shed 6 bases, with 9 bases lying between them. CDR3 sequence: CASSPGGDTQYF. For the CDR3, the DNA is TGTGCCAGCAGCCCAGGGGGGGATACGCAGTATTTT.

This CDR3 reads CASSLVAGGSNEQFF. In DNA, the CDR3 is TGTGCCAGCAGCTTGGTCGCGGGAGGCTCCAATGAGCAGTTCTTC. The chain links TRBV5-4 to TRBJ2-1; 8 nucleotides align to TRBD2. The V and J ends lost 0 bases and 6 bases, in that order; junction bases with no gene match: 5. Germline-derived CDR1 and CDR2 are SGHNT and YYREEE (reference sequence). The CDR3 runs to 15 residues.